This T cell receptor (beta chain) was recovered during a study of immune cell composition in non-small cell lung cancer. Broader study findings: Squamous lung tumours showed higher top 10 clone scores and clonality than adenocarcinomas.

CDR3 length equals 14 residues. The trim removed 3 bases at V and 2 bases at J, leaving 3 bases unmatched. CDR1 and CDR2 (germline): SNHLY, FYNNEI. Some clones are missing from TCRdb's copy, which holds only in-frame ones; the method was immunoSEQ multiplex PCR. The table includes about 2,800 clones, 78% detected once. As for this clone: Its antigen is unidentified.

The chain joins TRBV2 to TRBJ2-7; 8 nucleotides align to TRBD1. The specimen was lung tumor tissue. The sequence was collected from a human donor with non-small cell lung cancer. The CDR3 DNA follows: TGTGCCAGCAGTGAGGGCAGGGGGCCCTACGAGCAGTACTTC. It translates to CASSEGRGPYEQYF.